This T cell receptor (beta chain) came from a study of CD8 T cells in Susac syndrome. RNA amounts of roughly 0.5 to 1 ug underwent reverse transcription with random hexamers. TCRdb reprocessed the immunoSEQ multiplex PCR reads via MiXCR and lists one record per CDR3 protein. There are 400,000 to 550,000 distinct CDR3 sequences in the sample; 75% to 90% occur only once, and more than 0.09% lies in the top ten. The sample holds one count of this clonotype. Germline-derived CDR1 and CDR2 are SGHAT and FQDESV (reference sequence). V was clipped by 2 bases and J by 0 bases, with 20 bases between them. There are 20 residues in the CDR3. FACS was used to enrich TEMRA cells, whereas the CD8+ and CD4+ T cells were obtained by negative isolation.

The sequenced sample consisted of CD8+ T cells from PBMCs. This sequence joins TRBV11-1 and TRBJ2-6, with a possible D match to TRBD2 (6 bases). The receptor comes from a human donor with multiple sclerosis. The CDR3 bases are TGTGCCAGCAGCTTACGGGACTTCCGCCTAGGGGTCTCTGGGGCCAACGTCCTGACTTTC. As protein: CASSLRDFRLGVSGANVLTF.